This note documents a single T cell receptor (beta chain) sequence. The target antigen is unknown. These data originate in a study of T cell responses to AZD1222 COVID-19 vaccine. Study-level background: It was second doses at about 4 or about 12 weeks that were pooled.

General observations from the study: Following two doses of AZD1222, Spike-specific TCR breadth and depth rose. A reported finding is that nearly half of spike-specific TCRs target unmutated variant regions.

TCRdb's table, derived via immunoSEQ multiplex PCR, lists solely in-frame clones and lacks some. The table has approximately 99,000 clones, roughly 87% seen once. Germline CDR1 and CDR2: MNHEY and SMNVEV (reference sequence). CDR3 size: 14 residues. V was trimmed by 3 bases and J by 5 bases, leaving 13 bases between them. The chain recombines TRBV27 with TRBJ1-2, with unresolved D. Sequenced material: peripheral blood, taken on day 0 of AZD1222 vaccination. This receptor was identified in an adult in good health. CDR3 sequence (DNA): TGTGCCAGCAGTTTCGGGGTAGGCGGGTATGGCTACACCTTC. This gives the protein CASSFGVGGYGYTF.